A selection of T cell receptor beta chains follows, all from one sample in a study of shared clonotypes between healthy human individuals. Libraries were prepared by immunoSEQ multiplex PCR; TCRdb keeps only in-frame clonotypes and omits some of them. This sample has more than 2 million clones; 95% occur once, and the top ten carry 0.1% to 0.15%. The sequenced sample was naive CD4+ T cells sorted from blood. The receptor source for this set is a man between 18 and 29 years old in good health. Each CDR3 is given with its conserved first and last residue. The D gene is left open where the match is weak. A clone size is listed for some rows: how often the clone was seen (once, few, many), or a class if it is expanded.

D gene	J gene	V gene	clone size	CDR3 DNA	CDR3 protein
-	TRBJ2-1	TRBV14	once	TGTGCCAGCAGCCAACTTGACAGCCGGCCCCACAATGAGCAGTTCTTC	CASSQLDSRPHNEQFF
-	TRBJ1-1	TRBV5-1	-	TGCGCCAGCAGCTTGTTCGGAATGAACACTGAAGCTTTCTTT	CASSLFGMNTEAFF
TRBD2	TRBJ2-2	TRBV5-6	-	TGTGCCAGCAGCCCCGGGGTAGCGGGGGATACCGGGGAGCTGTTTTTT	CASSPGVAGDTGELFF
-	TRBJ2-1	TRBV5-1	-	TGCGCCAGCAGCTTGCCAGGGGCTATCAATGAGCAGTTCTTC	CASSLPGAINEQFF
-	TRBJ2-3	TRBV7-6	once	TGTGCCAGCAGCGAGCAGGGTCAGCACACAGATACGCAGTATTTT	CASSEQGQHTDTQYF
-	TRBJ2-5	TRBV15	-	TGTGCCACCAGCAGAGGACATAAACAAGAGACCCAGTACTTC	CATSRGHKQETQYF
-	TRBJ1-5	TRBV28	-	TGTGCCGCGATCAGGGGAAGGGGAGGGTATAGCAATCAGCCCCAGCATTTT	CAAIRGRGGYSNQPQHF
TRBD1	TRBJ2-3	TRBV6-1	-	TGTGCCAGCAGTGTGGGTCCGGGACAGGAAAGAGATACGCAGTATTTT	CASSVGPGQERDTQYF
TRBD1	TRBJ2-7	TRBV7-2	-	TGTGCCAGCAGCTCGGACAGGGGACCTTACGAGCAGTACTTC	CASSSDRGPYEQYF
-	TRBJ2-7	TRBV5-1	-	TGCGCCAGCAGCTTGGGGCAGGGAGCCGATTTTTCCCTCTACGAGCAGTACTTC	CASSLGQGADFSLYEQYF
-	TRBJ1-4	TRBV28	-	TGTGCCAGCGGAAGGGTTGGAGAAAAACTGTTTTTT	CASGRVGEKLFF
-	TRBJ1-2	TRBV28	-	TGTGCCAGCAGTCCTCACAGGGTGGGCTACACCTTC	CASSPHRVGYTF
-	TRBJ2-7	TRBV15	-	TGTGCCACCAGAGGGGCGCGGGGGCTGACCTACGAGCAGTACTTC	CATRGARGLTYEQYF
TRBD1	TRBJ2-1	TRBV5-1	few	TGCGCCAGCAGCCCGGGACAGGGGGCCTACAATGAGCAGTTCTTC	CASSPGQGAYNEQFF
-	TRBJ2-5	TRBV7-9	-	TGTGCCAGCAGCTTGAGGGAGGCGGGCGTCCAAGAGACCCAGTACTTC	CASSLREAGVQETQYF